This entry lists 12 T cell receptor beta chains sequenced from one sample in a study of T cell repertoires in cytomegalovirus infection. TCRdb reprocessed the reads via MiXCR and lists one record per CDR3 protein. Here the sample spans 100,000 or so distinct CDR3 sequences, about 29% being singletons. The antigens for these receptors are not known. The sequences come from CD8+ T cells from cultured PBMCs, collected from culture after CMV antigen stimulation. The receptor source for this set is a human donor in good health (CMV status not recorded). Some clones in this sample may be carry-over from other donors' samples.

On this clonotype itself: The junction departs from germline at one end; a sequencing error may be responsible. This sequence joins TRBV6-6 and TRBJ2-7; D gene ambiguous. The CDR3 covers 11 residues. Germline-derived CDR1 and CDR2 are MNHNY and SVGAGI (reference sequence). CDR3 amino acids: CANSLNYEQYF. DNA for the CDR3: TGTGCCAACAGTCTTAACTACGAGCAGTACTTC.

A few counts support this clonotype. The chain uses TRBV7-9 and TRBJ2-7; TRBD1 matches 7 bases. The germline V gene encodes CDR1 SEHNR and CDR2 FQNEAQ (reference sequence). The length of the CDR3 is 14 residues. J gave up 5 bases and V 3 bases, and 7 bases lay outside the gene matches. CDR3 protein: CASSFTTGSDEQYF. The CDR3 nucleotides are TGTGCCAGCAGCTTTACGACAGGGTCCGACGAGCAGTACTTC.

The chain couples TRBV19 to TRBJ1-5; tentatively, D is TRBD1 (6 bases). V lost 3 bases and J lost 7, with 13 bases in between. This CDR3 is built from 14 residues. Germline V gene lookup returns CDR1 LNHDA and CDR2 SQIVND (reference sequence). CDR3 amino acids: CASSIGQYWQPQHF. In DNA form, the CDR3 reads TGTGCCAGTAGTATCGGACAGTACTGGCAGCCCCAGCATTTT.

V is TRBV10-3 and J is TRBJ2-7; D perhaps matches TRBD1 (5 bases). CDR3 length: 16 residues. Per the germline V gene, CDR1 is ENHRY and CDR2 is SYGVKD. Deletions cut 2 bases from V and 3 bases from J, with 17 bases between. The CDR3 DNA reads TGTGCCATCAGTGAGCCGACCGGACACTCTAACTACGAGCAGTACTTC. Translating gives CAISEPTGHSNYEQYF.

This chain joins TRBV7-8 and TRBJ2-1, with unresolved D. This CDR3 spans 13 amino acids. V dropped 2 bases and J dropped 8 bases, with 10 bases sitting between them. Germline-derived CDR1 and CDR2 are SGHVS and FQNEAQ. CDR3 residues: CASSLKLRDEQFF. The DNA of the CDR3 is TGTGCCAGCAGCTTAAAGCTCCGGGATGAGCAGTTCTTC.

The table lists this clonotype with a few counts. V usage is TRBV4-2 and J usage is TRBJ1-1; D not resolved. V was clipped by 0 bases and J by 0 bases, with 8 bases between them. CDR1 LGHNA and CDR2 YNFKEQ come from the germline V gene. This CDR3 comprises 15 residues. This CDR3 reads CASSQEVGMNTEAFF. CDR3 in DNA: TGTGCCAGCAGCCAAGAGGTGGGGATGAACACTGAAGCTTTCTTT.

This clonotype appeared a few times. The chain carries TRBV11-2 and TRBJ2-1, with TRBD2 identical over 8 bases. Germline V lookup: CDR1 SGHAT, CDR2 FQNNGV. Trimming cost V 2 bases and J 8 bases; bases outside gene matches: 11. The CDR3 has 16 residues. CDR3 residues: CASSLIYSGEADEQFF. In nucleotides, the CDR3 is TGTGCCAGCAGCTTAATCTATAGCGGGGAGGCGGATGAGCAGTTCTTC. Using reference TRBV11-2 and TRBJ2-1 for the parts outside the CDR3, the full variable domain is EAGVAQSPRYKIIEKRQSVAFWCNPISGHATLYWYQQILGQGPKLLIQFQNNGVVDDSQLPKDRFSAERLKGVDSTLKIQPAKLEDSAVYLCASSLIYSGEADEQFFGPGTRLTVL.

The sample holds many counts of this clonotype. CDR3 DNA: TGTGCCAGCAGTGCCCACGAAGTGAGGGACGAGCAGTACTTC. Translated: CASSAHEVRDEQYF. This chain connects TRBV28 to TRBJ2-7; D is possibly TRBD2 (5 bases). The ends were cut back, 5 bases at V and 5 bases at J, with 16 bases in the middle. Germline V CDR1 and CDR2: MDHEN, SYDVKM. This CDR3 region has 14 residues.

The rearrangement links TRBV7-2 to TRBJ2-7; 13 nucleotides align to TRBD2. This CDR3 is 16 amino acids long. The V segment lost 4 bases and the J segment 5 bases; nucleotides outside the gene matches: 8. CDR1 SGHTA and CDR2 FQGNSA come from the germline V gene. This CDR3 reads CASSSTPGLAGNEQYF. For the CDR3, the DNA is TGTGCCAGCAGCTCAACTCCGGGACTAGCGGGGAACGAGCAGTACTTC.

This clonotype was picked up many times. The chain is built from TRBV18 and TRBJ1-1; D is perhaps TRBD1 (5 bases). Trimming stripped 6 bases from V and 8 bases from J, with 25 bases between. Germline CDR1 KGHSH, CDR2 LQKENI. The CDR3 contains 16 residues. CDR3 nucleotide sequence: TGTGCCAGCTCTCGTAATATACAGGAGGATAGGGAAGAAGCTTTCTTT. This gives the protein CASSRNIQEDREEAFF.

V usage is TRBV7-4 and J usage is TRBJ1-2, with 9 bases that match TRBD1. The CDR3 sequence is 15 residues long. V gave up 1 base and J gave up 3 bases; unmatched junction bases: 3. CDR1 and CDR2 from the germline V gene are SGHVT and SQSDAQ. As DNA, the CDR3 is TGTGCCAGCAGCTTAGGCAGACAGGGGGACTATGGCTACACCTTC. Translation: CASSLGRQGDYGYTF.

This clonotype was counted a single time. The V call is TRBV4-1, the J call TRBJ2-1, with D perhaps TRBD2 (5 bases). Trimming took 1 base from V and 10 from J, leaving 14 bases between them. This CDR3 comprises 14 residues. Germline V gene data show CDR1 as MGHRA and CDR2 as YSYEKL. The DNA for the CDR3 is TGCGCCAGCAGCCAAGTAGGTCTAGCACGGGAGCAGTTCTTC. Its translation is CASSQVGLAREQFF.